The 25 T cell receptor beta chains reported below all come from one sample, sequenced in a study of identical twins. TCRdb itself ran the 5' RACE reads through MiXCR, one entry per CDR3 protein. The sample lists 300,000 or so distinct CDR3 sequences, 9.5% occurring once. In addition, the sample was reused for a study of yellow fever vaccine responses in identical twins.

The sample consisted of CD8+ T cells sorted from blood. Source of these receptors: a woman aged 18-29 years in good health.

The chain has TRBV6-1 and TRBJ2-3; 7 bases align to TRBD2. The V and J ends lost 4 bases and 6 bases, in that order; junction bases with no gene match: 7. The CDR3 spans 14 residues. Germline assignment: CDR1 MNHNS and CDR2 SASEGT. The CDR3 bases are TGTGCCAGCAGTGCAGCGGGGAGGGAGGATACGCAGTATTTT. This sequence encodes CASSAAGREDTQYF.

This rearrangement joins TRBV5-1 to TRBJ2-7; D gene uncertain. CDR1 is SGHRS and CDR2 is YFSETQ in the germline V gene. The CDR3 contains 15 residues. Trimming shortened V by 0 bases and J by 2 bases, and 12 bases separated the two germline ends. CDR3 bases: TGCGCCAGCAGCTTGGGCCTCGAAATCCCCTACGAGCAGTACTTC. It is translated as CASSLGLEIPYEQYF.

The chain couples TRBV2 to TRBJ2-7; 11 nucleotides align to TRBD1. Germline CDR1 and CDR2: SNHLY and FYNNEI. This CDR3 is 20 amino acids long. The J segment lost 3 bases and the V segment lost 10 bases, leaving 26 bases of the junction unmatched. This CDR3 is CATLGPPRDRGSLGDYEQYF. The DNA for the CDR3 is TGTGCCACCCTTGGCCCTCCACGGGACAGGGGGTCACTAGGAGACTACGAGCAGTACTTC.

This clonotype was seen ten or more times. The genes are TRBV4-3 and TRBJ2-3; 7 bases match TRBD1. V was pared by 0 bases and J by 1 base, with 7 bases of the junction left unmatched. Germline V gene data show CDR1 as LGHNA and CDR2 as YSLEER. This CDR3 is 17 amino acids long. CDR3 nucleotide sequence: TGCGCCAGCAGCCAAGATATTGCAGGGGGAGGCACAGATACGCAGTATTTT. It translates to CASSQDIAGGGTDTQYF.

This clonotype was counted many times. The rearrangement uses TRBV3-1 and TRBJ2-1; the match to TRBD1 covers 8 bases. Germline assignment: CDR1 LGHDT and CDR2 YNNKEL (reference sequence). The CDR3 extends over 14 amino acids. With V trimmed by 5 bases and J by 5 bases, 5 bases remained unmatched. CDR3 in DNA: TGTGCCAGCAGCGATCAGGGGGCCGACAATGAGCAGTTCTTC. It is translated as CASSDQGADNEQFF.

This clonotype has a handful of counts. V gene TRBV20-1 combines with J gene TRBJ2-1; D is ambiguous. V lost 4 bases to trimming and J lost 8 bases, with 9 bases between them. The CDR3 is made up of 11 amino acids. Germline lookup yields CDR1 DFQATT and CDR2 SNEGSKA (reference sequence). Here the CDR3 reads CSAIGFDEQFF. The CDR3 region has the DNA TGCAGTGCTATAGGGTTCGATGAGCAGTTCTTC.

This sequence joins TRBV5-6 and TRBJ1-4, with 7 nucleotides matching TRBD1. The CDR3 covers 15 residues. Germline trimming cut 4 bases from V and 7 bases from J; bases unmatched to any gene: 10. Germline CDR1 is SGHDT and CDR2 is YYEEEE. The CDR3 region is CASSAEGRGSEKLFF. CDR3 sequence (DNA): TGTGCCAGCAGCGCCGAGGGCAGGGGGAGTGAAAAACTGTTTTTT.

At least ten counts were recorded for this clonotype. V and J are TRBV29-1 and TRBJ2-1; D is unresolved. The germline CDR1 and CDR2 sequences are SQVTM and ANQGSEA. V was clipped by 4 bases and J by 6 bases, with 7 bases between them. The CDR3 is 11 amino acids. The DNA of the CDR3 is TGCAGCGTTGGCCACGGCAATGAGCAGTTCTTC. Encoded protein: CSVGHGNEQFF.

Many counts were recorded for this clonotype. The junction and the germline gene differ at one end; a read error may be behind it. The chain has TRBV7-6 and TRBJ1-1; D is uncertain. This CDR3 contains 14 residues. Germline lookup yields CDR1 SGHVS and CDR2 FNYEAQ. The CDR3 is CASSLAGGNTEAFF. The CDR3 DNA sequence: TGCGCCAGCAGCTTGGCCGGAGGGAACACTGAAGCTTTCTTT.

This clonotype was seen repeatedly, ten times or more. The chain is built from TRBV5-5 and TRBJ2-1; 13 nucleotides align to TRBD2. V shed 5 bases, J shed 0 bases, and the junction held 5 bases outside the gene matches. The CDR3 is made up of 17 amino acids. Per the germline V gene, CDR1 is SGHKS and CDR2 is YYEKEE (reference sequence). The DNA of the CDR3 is TGTGCCAGCAGTTACACTAGCGGGAGGGTCTCCTACAATGAGCAGTTCTTC. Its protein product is CASSYTSGRVSYNEQFF.

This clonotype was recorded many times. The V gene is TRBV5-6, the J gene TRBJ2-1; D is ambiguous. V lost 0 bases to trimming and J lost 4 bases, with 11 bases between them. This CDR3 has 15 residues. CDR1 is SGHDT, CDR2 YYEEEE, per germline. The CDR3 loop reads CASSLGRTLYNEQFF. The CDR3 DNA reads TGTGCCAGCAGCTTGGGACGGACCCTATACAATGAGCAGTTCTTC.

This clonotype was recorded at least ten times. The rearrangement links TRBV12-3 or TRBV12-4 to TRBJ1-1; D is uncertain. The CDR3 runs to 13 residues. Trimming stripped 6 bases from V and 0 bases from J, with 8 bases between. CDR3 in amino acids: CASRETMNTEAFF. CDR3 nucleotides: TGTGCCAGCAGAGAGACCATGAACACTGAAGCTTTCTTT.

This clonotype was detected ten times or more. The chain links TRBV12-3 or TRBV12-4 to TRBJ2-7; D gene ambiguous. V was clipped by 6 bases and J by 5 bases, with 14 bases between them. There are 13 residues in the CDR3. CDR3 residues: CASSNPSQDEQYF. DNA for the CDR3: TGTGCCAGCAGCAACCCCAGCCAGGACGAGCAGTACTTC.

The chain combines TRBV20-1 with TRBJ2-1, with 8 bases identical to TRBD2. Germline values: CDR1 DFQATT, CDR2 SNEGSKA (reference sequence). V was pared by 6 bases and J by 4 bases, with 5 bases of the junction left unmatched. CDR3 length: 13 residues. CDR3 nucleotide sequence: TGCAGTGCGGGCCGGGAGGGGTACAATGAGCAGTTCTTC. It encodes CSAGREGYNEQFF.

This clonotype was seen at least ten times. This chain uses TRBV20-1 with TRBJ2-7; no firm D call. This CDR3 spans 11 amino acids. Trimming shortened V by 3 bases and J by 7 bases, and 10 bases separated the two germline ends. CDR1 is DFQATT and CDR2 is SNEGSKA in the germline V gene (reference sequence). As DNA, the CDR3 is TGCAGTGCTAGCCCCGGTCAAGAGCAGTACTTC. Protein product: CSASPGQEQYF.

In nucleotides, the CDR3 is TGTGCCAGCAGTTTAGATCGAGGGGGCGCATACACTGAAGCTTTCTTT. Translated, it gives CASSLDRGGAYTEAFF. The chain carries TRBV27 and TRBJ1-1; 7 bases align to TRBD1. The CDR3 sequence is 16 residues long. V lost 2 bases, J lost 3 bases, and 9 bases stayed unmatched. CDR1 is MNHEY and CDR2 is SMNVEV in the germline V gene (reference sequence).

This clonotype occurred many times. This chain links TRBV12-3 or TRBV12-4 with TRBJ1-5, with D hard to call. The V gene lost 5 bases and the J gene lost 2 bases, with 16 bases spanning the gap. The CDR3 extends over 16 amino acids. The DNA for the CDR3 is TGTGCCAGCAGTGCCGCGGGCCCGAGGGGCAATCAGCCCCAGCATTTT. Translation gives CASSAAGPRGNQPQHF.

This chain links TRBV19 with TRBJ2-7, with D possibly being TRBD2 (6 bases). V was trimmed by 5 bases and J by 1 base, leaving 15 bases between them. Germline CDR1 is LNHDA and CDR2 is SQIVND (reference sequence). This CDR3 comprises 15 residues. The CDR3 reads CASSWESSASYEQYF. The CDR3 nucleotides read TGTGCCAGTAGTTGGGAGTCTAGCGCGTCCTACGAGCAGTACTTC.

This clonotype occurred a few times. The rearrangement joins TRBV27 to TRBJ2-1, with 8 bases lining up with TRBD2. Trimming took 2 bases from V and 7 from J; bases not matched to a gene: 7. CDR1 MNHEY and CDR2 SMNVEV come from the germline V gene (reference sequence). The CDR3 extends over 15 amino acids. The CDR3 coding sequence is TGTGCCAGCAGTTTAAGGGGCGGGGGGCGGAATGAGCAGTTCTTC. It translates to CASSLRGGGRNEQFF.

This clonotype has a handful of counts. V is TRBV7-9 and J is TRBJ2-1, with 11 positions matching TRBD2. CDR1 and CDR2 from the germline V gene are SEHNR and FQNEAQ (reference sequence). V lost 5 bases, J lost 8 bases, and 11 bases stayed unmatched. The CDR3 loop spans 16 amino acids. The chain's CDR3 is CASSAILAGVGDEQFF. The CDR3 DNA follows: TGTGCCAGCAGCGCCATACTAGCGGGAGTAGGCGATGAGCAGTTCTTC.

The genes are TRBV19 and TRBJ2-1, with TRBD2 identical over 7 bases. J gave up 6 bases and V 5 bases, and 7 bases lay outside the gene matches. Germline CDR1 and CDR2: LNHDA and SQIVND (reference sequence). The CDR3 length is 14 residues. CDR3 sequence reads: CASSLQGLPNEQFF. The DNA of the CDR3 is TGTGCCAGTAGTCTCCAGGGACTACCCAATGAGCAGTTCTTC.

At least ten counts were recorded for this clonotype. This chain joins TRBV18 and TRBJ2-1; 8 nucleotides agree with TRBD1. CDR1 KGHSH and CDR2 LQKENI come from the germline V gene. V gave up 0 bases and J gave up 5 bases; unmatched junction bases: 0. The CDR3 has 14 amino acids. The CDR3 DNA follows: TGTGCCAGCTCACCACCGGGACAGGACAATGAGCAGTTCTTC. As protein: CASSPPGQDNEQFF.

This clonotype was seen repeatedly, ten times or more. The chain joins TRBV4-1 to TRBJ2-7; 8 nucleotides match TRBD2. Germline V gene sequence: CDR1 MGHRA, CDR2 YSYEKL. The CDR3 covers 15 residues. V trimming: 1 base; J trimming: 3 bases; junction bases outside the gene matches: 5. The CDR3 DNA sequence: TGCGCCAGCAGCCAAGTTTCGGGAGGGGGCTACGAGCAGTACTTC. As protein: CASSQVSGGGYEQYF.

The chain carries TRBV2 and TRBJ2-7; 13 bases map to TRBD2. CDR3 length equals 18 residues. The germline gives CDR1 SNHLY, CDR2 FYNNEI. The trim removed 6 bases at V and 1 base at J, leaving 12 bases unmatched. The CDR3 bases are TGTGCCAGCAGCGACCCCGGGACTAGCGGGATCCAATCCTACGAGCAGTACTTC. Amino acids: CASSDPGTSGIQSYEQYF.

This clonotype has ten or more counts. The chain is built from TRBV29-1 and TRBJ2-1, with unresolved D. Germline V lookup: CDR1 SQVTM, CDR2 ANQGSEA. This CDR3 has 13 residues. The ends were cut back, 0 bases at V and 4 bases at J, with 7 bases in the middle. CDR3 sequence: CSVEDLQYNEQFF. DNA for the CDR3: TGCAGCGTTGAAGATCTCCAGTACAATGAGCAGTTCTTC.